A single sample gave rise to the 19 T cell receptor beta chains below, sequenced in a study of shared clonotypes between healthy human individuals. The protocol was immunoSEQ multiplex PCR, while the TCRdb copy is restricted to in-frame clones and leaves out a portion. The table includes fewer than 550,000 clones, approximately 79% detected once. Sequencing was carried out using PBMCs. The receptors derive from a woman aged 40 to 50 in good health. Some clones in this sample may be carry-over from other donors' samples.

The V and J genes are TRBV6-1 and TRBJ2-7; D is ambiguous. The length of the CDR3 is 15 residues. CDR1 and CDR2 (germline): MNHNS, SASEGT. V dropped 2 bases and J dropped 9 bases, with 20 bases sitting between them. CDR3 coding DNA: TGTGCCAGCAGTGAACAGGCAGGCTCGTTTTTAGGGCAGTACTTC. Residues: CASSEQAGSFLGQYF.

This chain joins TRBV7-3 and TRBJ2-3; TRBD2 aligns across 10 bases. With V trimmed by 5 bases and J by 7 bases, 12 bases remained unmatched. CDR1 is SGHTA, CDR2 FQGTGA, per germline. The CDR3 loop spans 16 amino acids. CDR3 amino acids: CASSATTSGNRYTQYF. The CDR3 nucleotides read TGTGCCAGCAGCGCCACTACTAGCGGGAATCGGTATACGCAGTATTTT.

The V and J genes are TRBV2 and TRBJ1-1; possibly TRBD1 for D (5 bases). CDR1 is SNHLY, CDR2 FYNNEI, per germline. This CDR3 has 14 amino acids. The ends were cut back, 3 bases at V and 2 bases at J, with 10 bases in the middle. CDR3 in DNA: TGTGCCAGCAGTGATATGGGGGGTAACACTGAAGCTTTCTTT. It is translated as CASSDMGGNTEAFF.

The CDR3 protein is CASSLGQRAYEQYF. The CDR3 DNA sequence: TGTGCCAGCAGTTTAGGACAGCGAGCCTACGAGCAGTACTTC. The V and J genes are TRBV27 and TRBJ2-7, with D possibly matching TRBD1 (6 bases). CDR3 size: 14 residues. Germline CDR1 is MNHEY and CDR2 is SMNVEV (reference sequence). The V gene lost 2 bases and the J gene lost 2 bases, with 10 bases spanning the gap.

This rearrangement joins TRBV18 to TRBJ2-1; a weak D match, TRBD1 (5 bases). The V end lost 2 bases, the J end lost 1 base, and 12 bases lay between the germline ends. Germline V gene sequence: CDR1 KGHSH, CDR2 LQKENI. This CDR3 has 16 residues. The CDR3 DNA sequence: TGTGCCAGCTCACCATCGGGCAGGGATTCCTACAATGAGCAGTTCTTC. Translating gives CASSPSGRDSYNEQFF.

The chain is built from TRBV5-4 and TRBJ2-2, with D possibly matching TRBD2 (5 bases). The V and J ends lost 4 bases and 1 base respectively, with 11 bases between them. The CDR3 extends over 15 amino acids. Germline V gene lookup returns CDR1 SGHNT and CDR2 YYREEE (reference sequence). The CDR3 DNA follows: TGTGCCAGCAGCGCGGACTTGAAGAACACCGGGGAGCTGTTTTTT. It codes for CASSADLKNTGELFF.

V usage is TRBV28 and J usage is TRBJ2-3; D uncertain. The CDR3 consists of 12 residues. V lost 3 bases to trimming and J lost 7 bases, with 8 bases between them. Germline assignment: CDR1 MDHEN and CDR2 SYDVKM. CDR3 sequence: CASSLEYYTQYF. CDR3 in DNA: TGTGCCAGCAGTTTGGAGTATTATACGCAGTATTTT. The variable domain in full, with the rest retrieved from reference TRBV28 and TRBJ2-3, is DVKVTQSSRYLVKRTGEKVFLECVQDMDHENMFWYRQDPGLGLRLIYFSYDVKMKEKGDIPEGYSVSREKKERFSLILESASTNQTSMYLCASSLEYYTQYFGPGTRLTVL.

The CDR3 bases are TGTGCCTGGGACAGGGGGCGGGACACTGAAGCTTTCTTT. Amino acids: CAWDRGRDTEAFF. The gene calls are TRBV30 and TRBJ1-1, with 10 nucleotides matching TRBD1. Trimming removed 5 bases from V and 3 bases from J; junction bases left unmatched: 3. The CDR3 is 13 amino acids. Germline V gene data show CDR1 as GTSNPN and CDR2 as SVGIG (reference sequence). Together with reference TRBV30 and TRBJ1-1, the CDR3 gives the full variable domain: SQTIHQWPATLVQPVGSPLSLECTVEGTSNPNLYWYRQAAGRGLQLLFYSVGIGQISSEVPQNLSASRPQDRQFILSSKKLLLSDSGFYLCAWDRGRDTEAFFGQGTRLTVV.

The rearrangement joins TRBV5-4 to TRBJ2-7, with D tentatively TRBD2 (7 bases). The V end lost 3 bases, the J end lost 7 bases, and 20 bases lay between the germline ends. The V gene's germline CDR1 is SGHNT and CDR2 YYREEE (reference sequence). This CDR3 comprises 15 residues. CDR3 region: CASSSPREGGQEQYF. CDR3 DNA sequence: TGTGCCAGCAGCTCGCCCAGGGAGGGGGGTCAGGAGCAGTACTTC.

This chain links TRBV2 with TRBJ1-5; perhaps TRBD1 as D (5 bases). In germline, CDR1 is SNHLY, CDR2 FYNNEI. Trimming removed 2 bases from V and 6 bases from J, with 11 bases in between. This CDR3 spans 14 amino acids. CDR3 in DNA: TGTGCCAGCAGTGAAAGAACAGGTTTTCAGCCCCAGCATTTT. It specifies CASSERTGFQPQHF. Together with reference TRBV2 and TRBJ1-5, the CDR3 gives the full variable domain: EPEVTQTPSHQVTQMGQEVILRCVPISNHLYFYWYRQILGQKVEFLVSFYNNEISEKSEIFDDQFSVERPDGSNFTLKIRSTKLEDSAMYFCASSERTGFQPQHFGDGTRLSIL.

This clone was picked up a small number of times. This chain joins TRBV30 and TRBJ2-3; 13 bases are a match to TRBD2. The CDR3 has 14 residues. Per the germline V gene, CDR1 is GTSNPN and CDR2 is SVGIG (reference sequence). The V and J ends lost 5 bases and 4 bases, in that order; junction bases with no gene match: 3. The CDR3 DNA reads TGTGCCTGGGGACTAGCGGGAGAGGCAGATACGCAGTATTTT. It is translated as CAWGLAGEADTQYF.

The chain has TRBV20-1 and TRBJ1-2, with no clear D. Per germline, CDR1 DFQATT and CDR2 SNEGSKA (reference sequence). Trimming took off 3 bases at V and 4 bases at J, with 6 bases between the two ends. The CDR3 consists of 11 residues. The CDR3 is CSASHGYGYTF. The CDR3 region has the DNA TGCAGTGCTAGCCATGGCTATGGCTACACCTTC.

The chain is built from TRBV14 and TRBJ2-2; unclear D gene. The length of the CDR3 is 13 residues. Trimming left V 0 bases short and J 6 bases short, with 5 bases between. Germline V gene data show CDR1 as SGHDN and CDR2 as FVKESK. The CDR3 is CASSQERSGELFF. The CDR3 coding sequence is TGTGCCAGCAGCCAAGAGAGGTCCGGGGAGCTGTTTTTT.

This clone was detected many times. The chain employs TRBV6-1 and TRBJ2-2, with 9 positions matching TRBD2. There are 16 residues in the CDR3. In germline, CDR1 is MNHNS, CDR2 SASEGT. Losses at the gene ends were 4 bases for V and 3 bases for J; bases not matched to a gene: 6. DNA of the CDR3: TGTGCCAGCAGTGGGTTAGCGGGAGATGACACCGGGGAGCTGTTTTTT. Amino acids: CASSGLAGDDTGELFF.

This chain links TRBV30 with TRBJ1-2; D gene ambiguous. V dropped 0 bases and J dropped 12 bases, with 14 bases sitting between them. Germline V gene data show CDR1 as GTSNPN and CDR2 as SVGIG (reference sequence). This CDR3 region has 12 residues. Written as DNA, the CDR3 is TGTGCCTGGAGTGTAACAGTGGGGAAGGACACCTTC. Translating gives CAWSVTVGKDTF.

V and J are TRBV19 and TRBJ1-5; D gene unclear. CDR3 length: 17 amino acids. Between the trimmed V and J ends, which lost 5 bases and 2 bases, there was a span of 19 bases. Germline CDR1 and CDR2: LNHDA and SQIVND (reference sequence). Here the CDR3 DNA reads TGTGCCAGTAGTCCGCGAGGTGAGACGGCAGGCAATCAGCCCCAGCATTTT. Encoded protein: CASSPRGETAGNQPQHF.

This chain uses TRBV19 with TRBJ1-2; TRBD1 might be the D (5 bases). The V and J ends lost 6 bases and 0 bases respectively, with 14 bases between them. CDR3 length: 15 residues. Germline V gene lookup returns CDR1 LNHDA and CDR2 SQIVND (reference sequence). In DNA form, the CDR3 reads TGTGCCAGTAGCCTGTCCCGGGACTCTAACTATGGCTACACCTTC. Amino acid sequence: CASSLSRDSNYGYTF.

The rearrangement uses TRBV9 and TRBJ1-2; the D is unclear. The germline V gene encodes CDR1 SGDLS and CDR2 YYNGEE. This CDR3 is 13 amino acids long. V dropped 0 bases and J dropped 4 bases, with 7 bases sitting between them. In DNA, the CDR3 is TGTGCCAGCAGCGTAGACATCTTCTATGGCTACACCTTC. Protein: CASSVDIFYGYTF.

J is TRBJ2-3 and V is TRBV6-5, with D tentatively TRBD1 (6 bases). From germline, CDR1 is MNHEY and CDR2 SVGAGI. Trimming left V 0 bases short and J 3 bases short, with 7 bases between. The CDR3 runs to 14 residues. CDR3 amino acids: CASSYSRGTDTQYF. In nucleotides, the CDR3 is TGTGCCAGCAGTTACTCGAGGGGGACAGATACGCAGTATTTT.